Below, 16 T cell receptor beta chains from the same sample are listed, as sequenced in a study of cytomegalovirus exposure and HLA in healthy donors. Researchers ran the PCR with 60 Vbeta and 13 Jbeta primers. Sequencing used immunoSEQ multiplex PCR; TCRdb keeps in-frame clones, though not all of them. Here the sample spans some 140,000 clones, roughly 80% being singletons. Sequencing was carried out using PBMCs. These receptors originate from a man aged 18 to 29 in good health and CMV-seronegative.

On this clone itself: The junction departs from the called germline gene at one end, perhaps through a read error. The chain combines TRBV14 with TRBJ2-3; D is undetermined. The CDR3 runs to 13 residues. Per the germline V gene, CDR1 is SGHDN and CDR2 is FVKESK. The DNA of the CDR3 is TGTACCAGCAGCCAAGTCCCGTTCTATACGCAGTATTTT. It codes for CTSSQVPFYTQYF.

CDR3 in DNA: TGTGCCAGCAGCGTAGTGAGCGGGGGACGCACAGATACGCAGTATTTT. Protein: CASSVVSGGRTDTQYF. The rearrangement uses TRBV9 and TRBJ2-3; 8 nucleotides agree with TRBD2. This CDR3 spans 16 amino acids. Germline V gene lookup returns CDR1 SGDLS and CDR2 YYNGEE. With 0 bases clipped from V and 1 base from J, the junction kept 4 bases outside the gene matches.

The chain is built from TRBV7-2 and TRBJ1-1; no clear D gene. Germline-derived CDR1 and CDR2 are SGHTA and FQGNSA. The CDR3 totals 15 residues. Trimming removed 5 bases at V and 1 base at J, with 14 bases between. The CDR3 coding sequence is TGTGCCAGCAGCCTTCAGCCAGGAGGGAACACTGAAGCTTTCTTT. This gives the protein CASSLQPGGNTEAFF.

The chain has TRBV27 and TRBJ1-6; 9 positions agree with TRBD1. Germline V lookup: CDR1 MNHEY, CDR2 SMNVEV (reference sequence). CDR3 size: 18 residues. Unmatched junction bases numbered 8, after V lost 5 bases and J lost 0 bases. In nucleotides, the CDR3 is TGTGCCAGCAGTCCAACAGAGGACAGGGGCTCCTATAATTCACCCCTCCACTTT. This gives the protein CASSPTEDRGSYNSPLHF.

The CDR3 here is CASSLMPGSNTEAFF. DNA for the CDR3: TGTGCCAGCAGTTTAATGCCGGGGTCGAACACTGAAGCTTTCTTT. The gene calls are TRBV27 and TRBJ1-1, with no clear D. Germline CDR1 and CDR2: MNHEY and SMNVEV (reference sequence). Trimming took off 2 bases at V and 1 base at J, with 11 bases between the two ends. CDR3 size: 15 residues.

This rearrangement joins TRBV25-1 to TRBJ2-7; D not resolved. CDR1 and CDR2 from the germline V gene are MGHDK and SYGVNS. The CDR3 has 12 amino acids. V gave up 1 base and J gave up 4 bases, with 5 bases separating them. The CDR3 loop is CASSESGYEQYF. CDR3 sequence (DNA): TGTGCCAGCAGTGAATCCGGGTACGAGCAGTACTTC.

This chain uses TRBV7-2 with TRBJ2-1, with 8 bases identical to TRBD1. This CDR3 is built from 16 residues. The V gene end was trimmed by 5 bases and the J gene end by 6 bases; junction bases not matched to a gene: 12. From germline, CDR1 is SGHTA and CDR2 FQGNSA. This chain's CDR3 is CASSPPTGVGVNEQFF. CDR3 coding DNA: TGTGCCAGCAGCCCCCCGACAGGGGTGGGTGTCAATGAGCAGTTCTTC.

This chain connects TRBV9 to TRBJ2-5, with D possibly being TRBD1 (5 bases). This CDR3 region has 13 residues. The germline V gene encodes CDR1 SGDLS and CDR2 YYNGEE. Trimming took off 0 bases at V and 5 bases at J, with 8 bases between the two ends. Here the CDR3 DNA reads TGTGCCAGCAGCGTAGGGGGCTGGGAGACCCAGTACTTC. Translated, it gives CASSVGGWETQYF. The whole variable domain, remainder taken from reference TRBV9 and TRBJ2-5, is DSGVTQTPKHLITATGQRVTLRCSPRSGDLSVYWYQQSLDQGLQFLIQYYNGEERAKGNILERFSAQQFPDLHSELNLSSLELGDSALYFCASSVGGWETQYFGPGTRLLVL.

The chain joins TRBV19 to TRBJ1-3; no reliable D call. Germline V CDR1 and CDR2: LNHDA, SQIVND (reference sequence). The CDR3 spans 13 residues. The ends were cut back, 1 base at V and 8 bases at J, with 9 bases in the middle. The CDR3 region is CASSIGVRDTIYF. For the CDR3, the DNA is TGTGCCAGTAGTATAGGAGTGCGGGACACCATATATTTT. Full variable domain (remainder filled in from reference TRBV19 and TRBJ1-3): DGGITQSPKYLFRKEGQNVTLSCEQNLNHDAMYWYRQDPGQGLRLIYYSQIVNDFQKGDIAEGYSVSREKKESFPLTVTSAQKNPTAFYLCASSIGVRDTIYFGEGSWLTVV.

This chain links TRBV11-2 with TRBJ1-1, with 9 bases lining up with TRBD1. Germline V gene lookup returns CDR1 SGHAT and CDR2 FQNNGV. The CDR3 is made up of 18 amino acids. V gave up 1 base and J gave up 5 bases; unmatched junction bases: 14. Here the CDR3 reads CASSLVGPGQGGKTEAFF. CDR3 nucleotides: TGTGCCAGCAGCTTAGTGGGGCCGGGACAGGGAGGGAAGACTGAAGCTTTCTTT.

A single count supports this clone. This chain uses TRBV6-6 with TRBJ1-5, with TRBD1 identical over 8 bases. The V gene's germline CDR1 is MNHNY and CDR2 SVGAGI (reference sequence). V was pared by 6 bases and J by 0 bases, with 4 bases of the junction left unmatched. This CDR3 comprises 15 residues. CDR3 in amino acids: CASSDRGYSNQPQHF. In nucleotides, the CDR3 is TGTGCCAGCAGCGACAGGGGATATAGCAATCAGCCCCAGCATTTT.

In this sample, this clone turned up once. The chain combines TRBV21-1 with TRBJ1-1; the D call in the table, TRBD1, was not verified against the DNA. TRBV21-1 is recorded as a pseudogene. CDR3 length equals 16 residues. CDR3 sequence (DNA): TGTGCCAGCAGCAAAGGCGCCCAGGGGGTGAGCACTGAAGCTTTCTTT. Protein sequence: CASSKGAQGVSTEAFF.

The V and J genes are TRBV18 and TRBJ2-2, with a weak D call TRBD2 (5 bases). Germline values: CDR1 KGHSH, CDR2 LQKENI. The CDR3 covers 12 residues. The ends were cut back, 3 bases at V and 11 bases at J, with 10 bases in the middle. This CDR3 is CASSPQREELFF. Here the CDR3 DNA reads TGTGCCAGCTCACCGCAGAGGGAAGAGCTGTTTTTT.

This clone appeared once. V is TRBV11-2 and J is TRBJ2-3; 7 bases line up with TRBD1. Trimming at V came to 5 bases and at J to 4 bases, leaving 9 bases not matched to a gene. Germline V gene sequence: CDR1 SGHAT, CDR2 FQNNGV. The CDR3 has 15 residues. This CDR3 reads CASSPPSGGADTQYF. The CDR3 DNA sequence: TGTGCCAGCAGCCCCCCGTCAGGGGGTGCAGATACGCAGTATTTT.

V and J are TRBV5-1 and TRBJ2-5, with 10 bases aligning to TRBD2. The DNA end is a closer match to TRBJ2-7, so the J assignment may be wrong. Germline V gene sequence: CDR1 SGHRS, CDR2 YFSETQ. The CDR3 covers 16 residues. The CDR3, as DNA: TGCGCCAGCAGCTCCACTAGCGGGGCGACCCGGTACGAGCAGTACTTC. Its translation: CASSSTSGATRYEQYF.

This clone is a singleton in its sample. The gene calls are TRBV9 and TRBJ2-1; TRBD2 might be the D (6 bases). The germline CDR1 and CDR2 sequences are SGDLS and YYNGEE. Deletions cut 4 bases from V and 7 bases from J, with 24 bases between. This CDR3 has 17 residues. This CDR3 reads CASSLPGGGATGNEQFF. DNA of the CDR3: TGTGCCAGCAGCTTGCCTGGTGGCGGGGCTACGGGAAATGAGCAGTTCTTC.